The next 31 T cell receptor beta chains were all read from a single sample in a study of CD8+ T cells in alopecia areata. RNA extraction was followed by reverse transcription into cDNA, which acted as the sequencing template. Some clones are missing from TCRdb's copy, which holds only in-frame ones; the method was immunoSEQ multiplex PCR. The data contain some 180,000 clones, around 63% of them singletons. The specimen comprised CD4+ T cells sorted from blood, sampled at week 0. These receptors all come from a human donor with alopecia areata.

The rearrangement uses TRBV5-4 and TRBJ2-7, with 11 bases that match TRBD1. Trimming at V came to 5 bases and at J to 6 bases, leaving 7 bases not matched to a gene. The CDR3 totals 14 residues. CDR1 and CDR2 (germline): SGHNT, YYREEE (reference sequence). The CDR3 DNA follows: TGTGCCAGCAGTATGGACAGGGGGCCTAGCGAGCAGTACTTC. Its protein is CASSMDRGPSEQYF.

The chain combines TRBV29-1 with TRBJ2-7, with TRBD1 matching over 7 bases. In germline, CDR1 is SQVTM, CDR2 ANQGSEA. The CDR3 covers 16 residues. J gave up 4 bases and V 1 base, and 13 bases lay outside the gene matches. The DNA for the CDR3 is TGCAGCGTTGAAGTAAATAGACAGGGAGAAGGATACGAGCAGTACTTC. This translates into CSVEVNRQGEGYEQYF.

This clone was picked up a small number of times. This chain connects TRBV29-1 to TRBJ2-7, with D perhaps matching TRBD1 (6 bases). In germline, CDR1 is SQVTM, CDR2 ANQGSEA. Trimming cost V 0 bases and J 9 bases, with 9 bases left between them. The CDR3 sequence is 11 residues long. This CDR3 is CSVEDGGWQYF. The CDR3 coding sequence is TGCAGCGTTGAAGATGGGGGCTGGCAGTACTTC.

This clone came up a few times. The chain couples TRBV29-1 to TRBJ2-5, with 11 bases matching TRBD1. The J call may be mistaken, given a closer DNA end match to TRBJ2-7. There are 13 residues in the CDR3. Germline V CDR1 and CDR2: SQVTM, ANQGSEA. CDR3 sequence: CSVVRTGGNEQYF. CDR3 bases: TGCAGCGTTGTGCGGACAGGGGGCAACGAGCAGTACTTC.

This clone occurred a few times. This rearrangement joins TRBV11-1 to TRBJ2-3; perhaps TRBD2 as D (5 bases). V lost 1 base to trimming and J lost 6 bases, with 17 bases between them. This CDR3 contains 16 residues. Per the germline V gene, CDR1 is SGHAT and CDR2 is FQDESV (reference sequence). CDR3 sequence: CASSLGTGRSGDTQYF. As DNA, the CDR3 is TGTGCCAGCAGCTTAGGAACGGGGAGATCCGGGGATACGCAGTATTTT.

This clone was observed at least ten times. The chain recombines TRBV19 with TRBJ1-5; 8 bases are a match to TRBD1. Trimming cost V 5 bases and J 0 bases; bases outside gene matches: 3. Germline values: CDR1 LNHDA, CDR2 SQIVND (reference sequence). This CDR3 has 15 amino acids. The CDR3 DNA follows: TGTGCCAGTAGTGTGGGACAGGCTAGCAATCAGCCCCAGCATTTT. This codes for CASSVGQASNQPQHF.

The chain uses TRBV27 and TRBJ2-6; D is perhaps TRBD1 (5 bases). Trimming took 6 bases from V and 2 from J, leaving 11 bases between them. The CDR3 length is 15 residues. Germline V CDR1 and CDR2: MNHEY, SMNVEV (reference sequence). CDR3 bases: TGTGCCAGCAGGTCACAGGCGGCTGGGGCCAACGTCCTGACTTTC. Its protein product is CASRSQAAGANVLTF.

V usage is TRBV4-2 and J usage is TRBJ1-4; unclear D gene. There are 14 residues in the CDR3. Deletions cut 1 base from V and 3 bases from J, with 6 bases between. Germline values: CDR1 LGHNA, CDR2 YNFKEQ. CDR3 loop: CASSQGVANEKLFF. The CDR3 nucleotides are TGTGCCAGCAGCCAAGGAGTTGCTAATGAAAAACTGTTTTTT.

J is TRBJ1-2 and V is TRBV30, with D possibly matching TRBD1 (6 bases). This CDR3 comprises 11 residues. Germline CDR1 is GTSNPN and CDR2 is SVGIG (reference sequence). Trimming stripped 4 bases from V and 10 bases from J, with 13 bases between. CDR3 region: CAWTIGGSYTF. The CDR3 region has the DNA TGTGCCTGGACGATAGGGGGTTCCTACACCTTC. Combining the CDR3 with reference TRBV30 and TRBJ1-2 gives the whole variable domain SQTIHQWPATLVQPVGSPLSLECTVEGTSNPNLYWYRQAAGRGLQLLFYSVGIGQISSEVPQNLSASRPQDRQFILSSKKLLLSDSGFYLCAWTIGGSYTFGSGTRLTVV.

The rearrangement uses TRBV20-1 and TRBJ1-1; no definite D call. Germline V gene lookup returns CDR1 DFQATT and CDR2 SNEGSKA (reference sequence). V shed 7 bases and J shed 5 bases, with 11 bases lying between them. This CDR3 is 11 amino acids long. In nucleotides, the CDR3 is TGCAGTGTCCAAATGGTGACTGAAGCTTTCTTT. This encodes CSVQMVTEAFF.

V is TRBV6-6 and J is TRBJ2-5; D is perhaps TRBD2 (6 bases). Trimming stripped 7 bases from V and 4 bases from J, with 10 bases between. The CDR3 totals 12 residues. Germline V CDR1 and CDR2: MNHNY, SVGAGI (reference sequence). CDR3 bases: TGTGCCAGCACGCTGGGGGGAGAGACCCAGTACTTC. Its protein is CASTLGGETQYF.

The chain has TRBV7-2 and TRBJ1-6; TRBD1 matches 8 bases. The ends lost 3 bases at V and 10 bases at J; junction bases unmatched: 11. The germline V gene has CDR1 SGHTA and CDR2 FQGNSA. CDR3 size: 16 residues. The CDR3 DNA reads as TGTGCCAGCAGCTTGGGGTCGACAGGGGTCTGGTCACCCCTCCACTTT. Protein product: CASSLGSTGVWSPLHF. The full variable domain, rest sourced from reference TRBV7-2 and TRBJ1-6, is GAGVSQSPSNKVTEKGKDVELRCDPISGHTALYWYRQSLGQGLEFLIYFQGNSAPDKSGLPSDRFSAERTGGSVSTLTIQRTQQEDSAVYLCASSLGSTGVWSPLHFGNGTRLTVT.

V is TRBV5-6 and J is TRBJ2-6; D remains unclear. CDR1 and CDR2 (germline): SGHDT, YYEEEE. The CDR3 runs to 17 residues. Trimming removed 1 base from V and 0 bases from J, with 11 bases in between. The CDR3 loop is CASSLRRQSSGANVLTF. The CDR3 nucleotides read TGTGCCAGCAGCTTGCGGCGTCAAAGCTCTGGGGCCAACGTCCTGACTTTC.

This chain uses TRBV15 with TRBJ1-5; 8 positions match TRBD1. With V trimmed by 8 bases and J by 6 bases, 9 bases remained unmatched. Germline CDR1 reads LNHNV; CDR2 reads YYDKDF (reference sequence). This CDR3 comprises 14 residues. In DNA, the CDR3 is TGTGCCACCTGGTCGGACAGGGACTTTCAGCCCCAGCATTTT. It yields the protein CATWSDRDFQPQHF.

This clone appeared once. DNA of the CDR3: TGTGCCACCAGCACAACTTGGGGAGGAAGCAATCAGCCCCAGCATTTT. It translates to CATSTTWGGSNQPQHF. The chain uses TRBV15 and TRBJ1-5; D is unclear. Trimming shortened V by 4 bases and J by 1 base, and 14 bases separated the two germline ends. Germline loops: CDR1 LNHNV, CDR2 YYDKDF (reference sequence). CDR3 length equals 16 residues.

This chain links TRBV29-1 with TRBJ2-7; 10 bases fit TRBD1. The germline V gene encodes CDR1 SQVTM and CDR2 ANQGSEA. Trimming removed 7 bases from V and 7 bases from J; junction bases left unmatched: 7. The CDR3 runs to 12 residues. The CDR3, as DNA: TGCAGCGCCCGAGACAGGGGGCTAGAGCAGTACTTC. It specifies CSARDRGLEQYF.

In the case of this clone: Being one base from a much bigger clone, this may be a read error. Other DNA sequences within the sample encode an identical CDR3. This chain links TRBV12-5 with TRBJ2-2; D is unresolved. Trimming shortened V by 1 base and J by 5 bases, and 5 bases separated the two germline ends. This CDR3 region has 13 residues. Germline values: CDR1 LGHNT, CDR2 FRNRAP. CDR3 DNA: TGTGCTAGTGGTTTGGATAATACCGGGGAGCTGTTTTTT. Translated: CASGLDNTGELFF.

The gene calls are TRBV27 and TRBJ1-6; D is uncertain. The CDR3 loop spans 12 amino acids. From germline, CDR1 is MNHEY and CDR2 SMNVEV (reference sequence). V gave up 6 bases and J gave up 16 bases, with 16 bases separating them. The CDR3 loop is CASSPGGNLLHF. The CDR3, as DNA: TGTGCCAGCAGCCCTGGAGGGAACTTACTCCACTTT.

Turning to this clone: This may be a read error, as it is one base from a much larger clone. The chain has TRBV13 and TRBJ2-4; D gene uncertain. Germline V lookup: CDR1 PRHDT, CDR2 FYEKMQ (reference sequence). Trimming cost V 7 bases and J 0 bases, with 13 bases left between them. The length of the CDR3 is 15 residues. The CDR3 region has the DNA TGTGCCAGCACCCCCCCGGGTCTAGCCAAAAACATTCAGTACTTC. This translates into CASTPPGLAKNIQYF.

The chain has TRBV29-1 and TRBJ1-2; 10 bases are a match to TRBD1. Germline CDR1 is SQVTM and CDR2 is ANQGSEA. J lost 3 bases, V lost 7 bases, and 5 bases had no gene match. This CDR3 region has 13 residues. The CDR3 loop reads CSAWGQGYYGYTF. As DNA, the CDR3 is TGCAGCGCATGGGGACAGGGGTACTATGGCTACACCTTC.

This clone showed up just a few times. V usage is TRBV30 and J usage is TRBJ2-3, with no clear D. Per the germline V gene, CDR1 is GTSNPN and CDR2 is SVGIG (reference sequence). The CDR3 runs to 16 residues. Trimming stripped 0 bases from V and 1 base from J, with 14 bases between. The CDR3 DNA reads TGTGCCTGGAGTGTAGGTCGTGGCAGCCGCACAGATACGCAGTATTTT. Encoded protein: CAWSVGRGSRTDTQYF.

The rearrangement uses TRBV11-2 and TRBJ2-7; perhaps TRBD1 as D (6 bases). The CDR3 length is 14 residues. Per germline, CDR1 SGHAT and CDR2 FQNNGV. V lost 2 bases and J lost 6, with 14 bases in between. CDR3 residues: CASSLTGTSSEQYF. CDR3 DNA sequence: TGTGCCAGCAGCTTAACCGGGACATCTTCCGAGCAGTACTTC.

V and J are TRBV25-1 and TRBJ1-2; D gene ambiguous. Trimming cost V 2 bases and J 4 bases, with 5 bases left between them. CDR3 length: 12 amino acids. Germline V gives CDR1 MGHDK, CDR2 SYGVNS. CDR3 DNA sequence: TGTGCCAGCAGTGAAGGGATCTATGGCTACACCTTC. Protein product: CASSEGIYGYTF.

The CDR3 is CACDRGPYEQYF. The CDR3, as DNA: TGTGCCTGTGACAGGGGACCCTACGAGCAGTACTTC. The V call is TRBV30, the J call TRBJ2-7; 8 nucleotides match TRBD1. CDR1 and CDR2 (germline): GTSNPN, SVGIG (reference sequence). Unmatched junction bases numbered 3, after V lost 6 bases and J lost 2 bases. CDR3 length: 12 residues.

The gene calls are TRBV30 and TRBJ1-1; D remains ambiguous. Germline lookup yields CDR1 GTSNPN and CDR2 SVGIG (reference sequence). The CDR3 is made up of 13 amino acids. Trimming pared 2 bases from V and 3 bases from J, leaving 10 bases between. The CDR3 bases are TGTGCCTGGAGTAGTGCCTCGGACACTGAAGCTTTCTTT. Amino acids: CAWSSASDTEAFF.

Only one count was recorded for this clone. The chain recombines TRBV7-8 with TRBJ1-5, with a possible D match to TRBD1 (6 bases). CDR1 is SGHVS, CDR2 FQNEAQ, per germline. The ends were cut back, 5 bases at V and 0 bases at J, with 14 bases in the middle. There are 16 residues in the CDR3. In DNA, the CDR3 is TGTGCCAGCAGCAGTCAGGGGCTAGTTAGCAATCAGCCCCAGCATTTT. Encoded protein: CASSSQGLVSNQPQHF.

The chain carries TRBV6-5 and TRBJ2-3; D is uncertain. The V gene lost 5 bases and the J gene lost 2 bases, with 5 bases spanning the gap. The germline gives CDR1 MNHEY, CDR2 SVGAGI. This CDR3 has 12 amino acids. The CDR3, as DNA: TGTGCCAGCAGTACACCCACAGATACGCAGTATTTT. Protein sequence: CASSTPTDTQYF.

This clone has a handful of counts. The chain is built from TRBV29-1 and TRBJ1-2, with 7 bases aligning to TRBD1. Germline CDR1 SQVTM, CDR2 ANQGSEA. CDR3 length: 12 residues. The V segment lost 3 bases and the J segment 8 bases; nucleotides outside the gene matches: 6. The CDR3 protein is CSVDPDRDGYTF. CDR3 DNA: TGCAGCGTTGACCCCGACAGGGACGGCTACACCTTC. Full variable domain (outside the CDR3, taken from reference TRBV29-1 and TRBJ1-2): SAVISQKPSRDICQRGTSLTIQCQVDSQVTMMFWYRQQPGQSLTLIATANQGSEATYESGFVIDKFPISRPNLTFSTLTVSNMSPEDSSIYLCSVDPDRDGYTFGSGTRLTVV.

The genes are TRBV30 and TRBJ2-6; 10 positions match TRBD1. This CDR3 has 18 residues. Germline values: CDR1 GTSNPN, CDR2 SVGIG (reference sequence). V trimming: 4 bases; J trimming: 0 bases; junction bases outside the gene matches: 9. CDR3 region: CAWKSRQGARSGANVLTF. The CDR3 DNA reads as TGTGCCTGGAAATCTAGACAGGGGGCACGCTCTGGGGCCAACGTCCTGACTTTC.

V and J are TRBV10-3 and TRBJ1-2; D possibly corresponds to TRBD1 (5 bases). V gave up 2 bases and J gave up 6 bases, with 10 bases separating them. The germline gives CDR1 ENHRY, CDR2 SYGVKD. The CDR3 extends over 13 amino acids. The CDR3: CAISEVAGDGYTF. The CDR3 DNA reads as TGTGCCATCAGTGAGGTCGCGGGGGATGGCTACACCTTC.

The CDR3 DNA sequence: TGTGCCAGTAGTCCCAGCGAGGATACGCAGTATTTT. It yields the protein CASSPSEDTQYF. The gene calls are TRBV19 and TRBJ2-3; D gene ambiguous. The CDR3 is made up of 12 amino acids. Germline V gene data show CDR1 as LNHDA and CDR2 as SQIVND (reference sequence). V lost 5 bases and J 6 bases, leaving 9 bases between the germline ends. The complete variable domain, with remaining parts taken from reference TRBV19 and TRBJ2-3, reads DGGITQSPKYLFRKEGQNVTLSCEQNLNHDAMYWYRQDPGQGLRLIYYSQIVNDFQKGDIAEGYSVSREKKESFPLTVTSAQKNPTAFYLCASSPSEDTQYFGPGTRLTVL.